This T cell receptor beta chain was recorded in a study of Graves' ophthalmopathy and Graves' hyperthyroidism. Study-wide points: Researchers report that a 13-signature model separated ophthalmopathy from stable hyperthyroidism, posting 87.88% sensitivity and about 80% specificity. Most thyroid clonotypes expanded beyond 0.001 frequency were also found in blood. Progression of ophthalmopathy was predicted by the model with roughly 70% sensitivity and around 72% specificity.

The CDR3 has 15 amino acids. Germline lookup yields CDR1 SGHDN and CDR2 FVKESK. The V and J ends lost 1 base and 6 bases respectively, with 16 bases between them. Comments on this clonotype: Its matching antigen is unknown. This could be a read error, since a much larger clone is one nucleotide away.

Only newly diagnosed hyperthyroidism patients aged 18 to 65, with under 2 months' duration, were enrolled. Investigators amplified TCR beta CDR3 regions from RNA transcripts. Second-round multiplex PCR came after first-round RT-PCR with HTBI primers. Via MiXCR, TCRdb re-called the multiplex PCR reads, giving one row per CDR3 protein. The table has about 620,000 distinct CDR3 sequences, around a fifth seen once. The sequenced sample consisted of peripheral blood. The chain has TRBV14 and TRBJ2-7, with D uncertain. This TCR was sampled from a woman in her late teens or twenties with stable Graves' hyperthyroidism. Some clones in this sample may be carry-over from other donors' samples. CDR3 residues: CASSQVPVRVGEQYF. CDR3 sequence (DNA): TGTGCCAGCAGCCAAGTTCCCGTAAGGGTGGGCGAGCAGTACTTC.